This entry describes one TCR beta chain. Its binding antigen is unknown. Base qualities are not at hand, and no much larger clone is one base apart. This entry belongs to a study of cytomegalovirus exposure and HLA in healthy donors (dated by TCRdb to about 2017). Looking at the study overall: In an earlier analysis of about 560 of the donors, less than 350 Gb of sequence data and 90 million to 120 million unique TCR beta sequences from some 170 million T cells were reported. Roughly 300 gigabases of sequencing data and approximately 84 million unique TCR sequences were included in an early release covering 500 to 750 HLA-typed donors. Among the roughly 400 genotyped donors, around 81% belonged to the genetic ancestry cluster associated with self-reported Caucasian donors. The study was designed to test whether signatures of past pathogen exposure could be identified by cataloging public T cell receptors. The T cell repertoires of around 670 subjects were profiled by immunosequencing and related to cytomegalovirus serostatus. In addition to the first cohort of approximately 650 subjects, a separate validation cohort of over 90 different subjects was used. The study combined high-throughput TCR immunosequencing, statistical association of individual TCRs with disease status, and machine learning to predict cytomegalovirus infection status. In a later analysis, previously published TCR beta repertoires from about 670 donors were re-analyzed and high-resolution HLA genotyping was added so that TCR occurrence patterns could be studied. Rather than drawing on any new phenotypic data, the later analysis identified candidate immune exposures from TCR beta sequences and the way those sequences occurred across donors. To decide whether each TCR beta V gene segment behaved as functional or pseudogenic, an earlier analysis of fewer than 750 of the donors relied on high-throughput TCR beta sequencing. Alongside the repertoire data, information on donor age, sex, ethnicity and CMV serostatus was compiled. A later genetic analysis took genome-wide SNP genotypes for about three fifths of the 666 donors and used that subset as a discovery cohort. Every repertoire in the discovery cohort had been generated on one and the same sequencing platform. Both class I and class II loci were covered by HLA typing, at four-digit resolution. Typing coverage differed by locus: A, B, C, DRB1 and DQB1 were typed in about 620-630 donors, DQA1 in roughly 510, DPA1 in 600 to 610, and DPB1 in just under 490. Because of strong linkage in the cohort, five DR-DQ haplotypes were treated as single units for association and clustering. Among roughly 400 genotyped donors of the cohort, an average of roughly 240,000 unique TCR beta nucleotide sequences were sequenced per donor, roughly 18% of them non-productive. What the study reported, not specific to this receptor: A further reported finding was that TCR beta sequences accurately predicted the HLA-A and HLA-B alleles for most subjects in the first cohort. It was suggested by the authors that the approach could potentially be generalized to other disease states and immunological phenotypes. In a later analysis, most CMV-associated TCR beta chains were found to appear HLA-restricted, with HLA associations seemingly driven largely by CMV exposure. Because counts were too low, more than 15 rarely observed V segments, including chromosome 9 orphons, were excluded from the earlier analysis of about 500 of the donors. Cytomegalovirus status was reported to be diagnosed by the classifier with high specificity and sensitivity in both the original and validation cohorts. Assigning TCR associations to individual alleles was difficult when HLA alleles, especially DR and DQ, strongly co-occurred. The only immune exposure information available for the cohort was CMV serostatus. In an earlier analysis of some 550 of the donors, most TCR beta V segments were observed in productive rearrangements about 90% or about 30% of the time, broadly matching IMGT annotations. In a later genetic analysis, a missense DCLRE1C variant was associated with V-gene and J-gene trimming of TCR beta chains, and the association was replicated in an independent cohort. Roughly uniform sequencing depth across donors was assumed in presence/absence analyses, although this assumption may not hold. Because the 87-base-pair reads could not distinguish some IMGT-functional V segments, including TRBV6-2 and TRBV6-3, those segments were excluded. Because HLA typing was missing for some donors at each locus, association tests included only the typed subset. In vitro tests confirmed that a few of the cytomegalovirus-associated TCR beta chains recognize cytomegalovirus antigens. In a later analysis, around 17,000 TCR beta sequences were associated with specific HLA alleles at a false discovery rate of 0.05. A later analysis found that HLA-associated TCR beta chains were more clonally expanded and had lower generation probabilities than equally common non-associated chains. The study gave a list of under 200 TCR beta chains associated with cytomegalovirus. Only TCR beta chains were sequenced in this cohort, and the absence of alpha or paired-chain data limited detectable features. According to a later analysis, TCR association rates differed among HLA loci, with DRB1 alleles showing the most associated TCRs and HLA-C alleles showing the fewest. While some public TCRs were present in many individuals, most TCR sequences turned up only very rarely across donors. Correlated functional status among segregating V segments might be attributable to linkage disequilibrium, but an unknown experimental factor could not be ruled out. In a later analysis, several top co-occurrence clusters were reported to appear linked to parvovirus B19, influenza, CMV and Epstein-Barr virus. The sequencing pipeline was judged likely to have produced a cluster of highly shared sequence variants as a technical artifact. In a later genetic analysis, fewer N-insertions in productive TCRs were reported among donors in an Asian-associated ancestry cluster than the roughly 700-donor mean.

The CDR3 runs 16 amino acids, cysteine and phenylalanine included. Of all the DNA, just the CDR3 is kept, 48 bases in frame from base 1. CDR1 and CDR2, looked up from the germline V gene, are SGDLS and YYNGEE. V loses 3 bases of germline sequence and J loses 3 bases, and the interval between the two ends is 18 bases. The cohort was made up of 666 healthy bone marrow donors. Cohort members were all nominally healthy when sampled, although unrecorded immune exposures were likely present. The donor was CMV seropositive and was included in the group of 290 or so seropositive cohort members. A peripheral blood sample was provided by each donor, and peripheral blood mononuclear cells were used for TCR beta sequencing. Genomic DNA extraction from the blood cell samples was performed with the Qiagen DNeasy Blood Extraction Kit. Receptor libraries were prepared by the immunoSEQ multiplex PCR assay. For the multiplex PCR, a mixture combining 60 forward primers for TCR Vbeta segments and 13 reverse primers for TCR Jbeta segments was used. The CDR3 region of rearranged TCR beta genes was amplified from genomic DNA by a multiplex PCR assay. On the Illumina HiSeq System, the amplified TCR beta libraries were sequenced as 87-base-pair reads. For the original study's pipeline: A later analysis counted tens of millions of unique TCR beta chains across the 666 repertoires, and some 11 million of these chains were shared by at least two donors. Raw reads were error-corrected and collapsed into unique sequences with a nearest-neighbor algorithm that merged closely related sequences to remove PCR and sequencing errors. V, D and J gene segments were assigned by aligning CDR3 sequences to IMGT reference sequences. Each retained sequence needed at least a six-nucleotide match to both a V gene segment and a J gene segment. A rearrangement was called productive if the CDR3 had no stop codons and remained in frame with V and J, and every other rearrangement was called non-productive. CDR3 was defined by IMGT convention, running from the second conserved V-encoded cysteine to the conserved J-encoded phenylalanine. Sequences without an unambiguous match to a single V gene segment were excluded from the earlier analysis of about 600 of the donors. An earlier analysis of just under 600 of the donors called V segments functional above 56.7% productive rearrangements and segregating when the between-donor standard deviation exceeded 5%. To diagnose cytomegalovirus status from the catalog of TCR beta chain sequences, a statistical classification framework was built. V and J gene assignment, in a later analysis, came from comparing TCR nucleotide sequences with IMGT/GENE-DB human TR gene sequences. The TCRdist pipeline was used in a later analysis to assign CDR3 sequences and most-parsimonious VDJ recombination scenarios. In a later analysis, each TCR beta chain was defined by its CDR3 amino acid sequence together with its V-gene family, and reads lacking a unique V-gene family were excluded. As a way to deal with suspected cross-contamination and a sequencing artifact, a later analysis dropped approximately 590 nucleotide sequences that were highly shared and had low generation probability. For each public chain, a later analysis derived a clonal expansion index from normalized ranks of inferred template counts within each repertoire. Generation probabilities in a later analysis came from a VDJ recombination model fitted to out-of-frame rearrangements, and those results were checked against IGoR. Hypergeometric tests were used in a later analysis to score TCR-TCR, TCR-HLA and TCR-CMV co-occurrence, with a repertoire-size bias correction applied to the TCR pairs. To estimate false discovery rates, a later analysis permuted the HLA or CMV assignments 20 times. In a later analysis, co-occurring TCRs were grouped with DBSCAN, and TCRdist sequence similarity was added when clustering was performed within HLA-allele-positive subsets. For co-occurrence clustering, repertoires with fewer than 30,000 or more than 120,000 public chains were excluded, along with roughly 5 repertoires with anomalous nucleotide sharing. TCRdb limited this immuneACCESS table to in-frame rearrangements with V and J called. A share of clones is missing; checked studies link under half to unresolved V genes, and the rest is unexplained. The DNA gave D and trimming, while V, J and clone size come from that table. The sample contains fewer than 150,000 clones, about 80% of them found a single time. The biggest ten clones account for around 8% of the sample.

The sample taken for sequencing was PBMCs. The chain uses TRBV9 and TRBJ1-1, with the D segment identity uncertain. This sequence was found in a female donor in good health and CMV-seropositive. The DNA sequence is as follows: TGTGCCAGCAGCGCGAAATCCAGGAAAGTGGACACTGAAGCTTTCTTT. This codes for CASSAKSRKVDTEAFF. The variable domain in full, with residues beyond the CDR3 obtained from the reference TRBV9 and TRBJ1-1 genes, is DSGVTQTPKHLITATGQRVTLRCSPRSGDLSVYWYQQSLDQGLQFLIQYYNGEERAKGNILERFSAQQFPDLHSELNLSSLELGDSALYFCASSAKSRKVDTEAFFGQGTRLTVV.